The clone carrying this T cell receptor beta chain showed up just a few times. This sample is part of a study of patients and donors after allogeneic stem cell transplantation. TCRdb reprocessed the RT-PCR reads with MiXCR, giving one entry per CDR3 protein. Among about 15,000 distinct CDR3 sequences listed, about 30% were seen once. The CDR3 contains 12 residues. The V gene's germline CDR1 is SQVTM and CDR2 ANQGSEA. The V and J ends lost 4 bases and 1 base respectively, with 7 bases between them. The source material was blood, either unsorted or a sorted T cell fraction (not recorded which). The V and J genes are TRBV29-1 and TRBJ1-2; possible D gene TRBD1, 5 bases. The TCR sequence derives from a human donor who was either an allogeneic HSCT recipient or a stem cell or donor lymphocyte infusion donor (not recorded which). It is not recorded whose cells these are; they may come from a transplant donor. The CDR3 DNA sequence: TGCAGCGTTGGGGGGAGTAACTATGGCTACACCTTC. Its translation: CSVGGSNYGYTF.